Sequencing of this T cell receptor (beta chain) was carried out in a study of regulatory T cells in long-lasting Graves disease (dated by TCRdb to the early 2020s). About the full investigation: Antithyroid drugs had been taken for less than 3 months by newly diagnosed Graves' disease patients. Patients with persistent Graves' disease were compared with patients with newly diagnosed Graves' disease using TCR sequencing and RNA sequencing of peripheral blood. The study took place in China and was registered as a clinical trial. A total of roughly 33 samples underwent TCR sequencing: roughly 13 from persistent and roughly 20 from newly diagnosed Graves' disease patients. Summary of the overall study and its limitations: Patients with persistent disease shared more public clonotypes (about 2,500) than newly diagnosed patients did (more than 900). The study examined only peripheral blood because the primary lesion, thyroid tissue, could not be accessed. As a limitation, the authors acknowledged that the small sample size may reduce accuracy. Persistent Graves' disease patients showed lower TCR Shannon entropy and fewer highly expanded clones than newly diagnosed patients, suggesting clonal expansion. TRBV28, TRBJ1-2 and TRBJ2-5 were preferentially used in persistent disease, while TRBV20-1 and TRBJ2-1 were favored in newly diagnosed disease. Sequencing and analysis were restricted to the TCR beta chain.

A distance of 5 bases separates the germline ends of V and J, which lose 2 bases and 4 bases respectively. The CDR3 starts with the cysteine, ends with the phenylalanine, and has 12 residues. Left in the record is the CDR3 DNA by itself, 36 bases read in frame from the first base. Looking up the germline V gene yields CDR1 MDHEN and CDR2 SYDVKM. Library preparation employed multiplex PCR. The listed sequencing device is Illumina HiSeq 4000. iRepertoire HTBI primers and Arm-PCR amplification of CDR3 regions were used to construct TCR beta libraries. PCR products were gel purified before sequencing. Turning to the authors' computational methods: Across samples, around 62 TRBV and 12 to 15 TRBJ segments were identified and used for gene usage analysis of CDR3 amino acid clonotypes. COPE and FqMerger were used to merge filtered high-quality paired reads into contigs. BLAST was used to align contigs to IMGT TRBV, TRBD and TRBJ reference genes, with CDR3 defined following IMGT. Highly expanded clones were defined as clonotypes with a frequency above 0.1%. Shannon entropy served as the measure of repertoire diversity, while the Gini coefficient captured V-J evenness. A clonotype was considered public if more than one individual shared it. Starting from the raw public reads, TCRdb applied fastp trimming at Q25, assembled clones with MiXCR and retained in-frame beta chains. Every distinct CDR3 protein forms one entry, paired with its most common genes and DNA. TCRdb, not the authors, supplied the V and J calls. The sample contains about 540,000 distinct CDR3 sequences, approximately 15% of them found a single time. The ten largest clones take up 8.5% to 10% of the sample.

Comment on this clonotype: Its binding antigen is unknown. No much larger clone exists at a distance of one base, and base qualities are not known.

The time point label on this specimen signifies: newly diagnosed GD, antithyroid drugs for less than 3 months. For both TCR sequencing and RNA sequencing, RNA was extracted from PBMCs in TRIzol. Graves' disease was diagnosed according to American Thyroid Association guidelines. Recruitment of patients was carried out at an endocrinology department in Xi'an, China. Each patient gave 7 to 9.5 milliliters of peripheral blood, collected in an EDTA anticoagulant tube. Ficoll Paque Plus density gradient separation was used to isolate PBMCs, and no further T cell sorting was performed. An Agilent 2100 Bioanalyzer and agarose gel were used to assess RNA quality, and a NanoDrop 2000 was used to measure RNA concentration. A further study also used this sample, focusing on T cells in Graves' hyperthyroidism and ophthalmopathy. The second paper states: Graves' hyperthyroidism was defined as stable when no progression to ophthalmopathy occurred over 18 months of follow-up. Hyperthyroidism patients were aged 18 to 65 years and newly diagnosed, with disease duration of less than 2 months. Patients with uncontrolled infections, other autoimmune diseases, pregnancy or lactation were excluded. Clinical symptoms, serum thyroxine and TRAb, thyroid ultrasound, and orbital computed tomography formed the basis for the diagnoses. For the first round of RT-PCR on the TCR CDR3, the HTBI primer set was used together with the Qiagen OneStep RT-PCR kit. Most expanded thyroid clonotypes (frequency above 0.001) were also detected in blood, suggesting blood repertoires may reflect thyroid immune responses. A 13 V-J signature model separated ophthalmopathy from stable hyperthyroidism, with around 91% sensitivity and around 84% specificity in cross-validation and 80%/75% in testing. In validation, the model predicted progression to ophthalmopathy a median of roughly 6.5 months before onset, with about 64% sensitivity and 72.22% specificity. To identify TCR V-J signatures that set the groups apart, the researchers used a discovery cohort of 100 patients, made up of approximately 43 with Graves' ophthalmopathy and about 60 with stable Graves' hyperthyroidism. Whether ophthalmopathy could be predicted prospectively was tested in an independent validation cohort made up of roughly 19 hyperthyroidism patients plus 17 patients who later progressed to ophthalmopathy. The roughly 91 discovery patients were randomly split 7:3 into training and test sets. Thyroid tissue and blood T-cell repertoires from more than five Graves' hyperthyroidism patients were also compared in the study. Once sampling was done, hyperthyroidism patients were given methimazole at a starting dose of 30 mg daily, whereas ophthalmopathy patients were given high-dose intravenous methylprednisolone. Libraries were constructed in a second round of multiplex PCR, after which size selection and purification were carried out. Libraries were sequenced paired-end with 100 bp reads on an Illumina HiSeq2000. SOAPnuke was used to process the raw data, removing reads that contained adapters or uncalled bases, had a mean Phred below 15, or lacked an exact match to the constant primer or identifier. COPE v1.2.5 was used to merge high-quality paired reads, and clonotypes were defined as unique nucleotide sequences. Clonotypes were aligned to IMGT TRBV, TRBD and TRBJ reference segments using MiTCR v1.1. The analysis was restricted to V-J combinations with a frequency above 0.0001, which together covered just over 99% of the repertoires. The TCS score was defined as the ratio of F50 (clonal expansion) to E x V (chaos), calculated using BLOSUM62-based TCRdist between CDR3 peptides within each V-J. Welch's t-statistics and random forest reduced 450 to 600 V-J features to around 14, which were used in a naive Bayes classifier (R e1071). No statistical method was used to fix the sample size in advance, and group allocation was not hidden from the investigators. TCR Vbeta CDR3 sequencing of 135 peripheral blood samples (more than 40 ophthalmopathy, 75 to 85 hyperthyroidism and roughly 17 progressor patients) is reported in the paper.

This chain joins TRBV28 to TRBJ1-1; the D gene is unclear. Source: peripheral blood mononuclear cells (PBMCs), taken at new diagnosis, from a patient treated with antithyroid drugs. This receptor was obtained from a man aged 25-40 years with Graves disease. Donor details come from another sample of the same person, matched by shared clones. The nucleotide sequence is given as TGTGCCAGCAGTTTACCGCTCACTGAAGCTTTCTTT. Translated, this gives CASSLPLTEAFF.